This TCR beta chain stems from a study of T cell responses to AZD1222 COVID-19 vaccine. Study-level results: No repertoire was sampled before or during the peak T cell response, only after it. Donors skewed white British and female; clonal diversity was possibly underestimated. Baseline seropositivity occurred in only a handful of AZD1222 recipients.

V lost 4 bases and J 0 bases, leaving 15 bases between the germline ends. This CDR3 is 16 amino acids long. Germline V gene lookup returns CDR1 MDHEN and CDR2 SYDVKM. Pooling was applied to second doses at about 4 or about 12 weeks. This clone was detected only once. No antigen is known for it. TCRdb's copy holds only in-frame clones and misses some; the assay was immunoSEQ multiplex PCR. The sample yields 80,000 to 100,000 clones, approximately 85% seen once. The material sequenced was peripheral blood, taken 28 days after the second AZD1222 dose. The rearrangement joins TRBV28 to TRBJ1-1, with a tentative D call TRBD1 (6 bases). The clonotype was recovered from an adult who received the AZD1222 COVID-19 vaccine. This CDR3 reads CASSWVDSFMNTEAFF. DNA for the CDR3: TGTGCCAGCAGTTGGGTGGACAGCTTCATGAACACTGAAGCTTTCTTT. Looking up the rest from reference TRBV28 and TRBJ1-1 gives the full variable domain: DVKVTQSSRYLVKRTGEKVFLECVQDMDHENMFWYRQDPGLGLRLIYFSYDVKMKEKGDIPEGYSVSREKKERFSLILESASTNQTSMYLCASSWVDSFMNTEAFFGQGTRLTVV.